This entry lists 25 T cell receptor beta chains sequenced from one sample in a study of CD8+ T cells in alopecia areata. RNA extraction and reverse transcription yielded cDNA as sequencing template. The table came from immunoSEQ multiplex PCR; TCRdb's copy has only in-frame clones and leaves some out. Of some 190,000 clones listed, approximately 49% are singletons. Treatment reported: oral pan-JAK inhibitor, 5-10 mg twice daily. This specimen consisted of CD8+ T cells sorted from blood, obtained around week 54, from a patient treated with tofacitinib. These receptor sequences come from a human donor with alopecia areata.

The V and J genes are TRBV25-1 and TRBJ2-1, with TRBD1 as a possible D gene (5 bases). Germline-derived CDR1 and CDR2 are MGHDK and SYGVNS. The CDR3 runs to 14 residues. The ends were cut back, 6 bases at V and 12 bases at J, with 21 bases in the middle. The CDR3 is CASSVGEHLLGQFF. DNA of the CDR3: TGTGCCAGCAGCGTAGGGGAACATCTCCTGGGGCAGTTCTTC.

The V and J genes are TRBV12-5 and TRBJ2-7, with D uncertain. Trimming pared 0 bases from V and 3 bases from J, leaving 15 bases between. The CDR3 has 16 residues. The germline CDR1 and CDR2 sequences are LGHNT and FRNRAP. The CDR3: CASGLVRPSGIYEQYF. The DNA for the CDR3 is TGTGCTAGTGGTTTGGTACGCCCATCTGGGATCTACGAGCAGTACTTC.

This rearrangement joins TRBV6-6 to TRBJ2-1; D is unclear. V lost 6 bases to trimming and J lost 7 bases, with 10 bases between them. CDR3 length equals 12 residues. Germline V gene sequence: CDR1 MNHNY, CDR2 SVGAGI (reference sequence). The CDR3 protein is CASSPQANEQFF. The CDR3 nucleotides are TGTGCCAGCAGCCCCCAAGCTAATGAGCAGTTCTTC.

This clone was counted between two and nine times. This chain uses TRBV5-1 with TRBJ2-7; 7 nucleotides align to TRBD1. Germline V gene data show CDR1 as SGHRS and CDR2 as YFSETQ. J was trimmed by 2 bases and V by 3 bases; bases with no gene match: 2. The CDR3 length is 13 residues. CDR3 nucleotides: TGCGCCAGCAGCTCGGGACAGCCCTACGAGCAGTACTTC. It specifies CASSSGQPYEQYF.

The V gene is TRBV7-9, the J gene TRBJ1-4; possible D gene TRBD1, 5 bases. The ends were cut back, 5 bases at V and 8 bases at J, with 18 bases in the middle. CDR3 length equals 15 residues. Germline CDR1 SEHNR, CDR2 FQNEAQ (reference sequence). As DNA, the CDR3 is TGTGCCAGCAGCCCCACCCCTCCCTGGGGGGAAAAACTGTTTTTT. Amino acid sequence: CASSPTPPWGEKLFF.

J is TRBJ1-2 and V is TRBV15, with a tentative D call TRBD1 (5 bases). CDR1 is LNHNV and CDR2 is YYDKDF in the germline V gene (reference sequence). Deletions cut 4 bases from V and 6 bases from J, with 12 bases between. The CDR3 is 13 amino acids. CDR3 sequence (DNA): TGTGCCACCAGCATGTCCGGGGCCCATGGCTACACCTTC. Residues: CATSMSGAHGYTF.

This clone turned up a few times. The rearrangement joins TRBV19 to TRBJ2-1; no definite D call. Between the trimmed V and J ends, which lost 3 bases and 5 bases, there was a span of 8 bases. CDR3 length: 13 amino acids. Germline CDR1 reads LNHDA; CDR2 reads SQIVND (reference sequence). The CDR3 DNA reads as TGTGCCAGTAGTATGCACTACAACAATGAGCAGTTCTTC. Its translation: CASSMHYNNEQFF.

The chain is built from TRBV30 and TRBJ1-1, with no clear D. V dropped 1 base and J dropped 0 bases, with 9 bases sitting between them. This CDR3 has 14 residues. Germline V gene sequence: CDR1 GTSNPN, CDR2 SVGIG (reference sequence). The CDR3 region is CAWSEKAMNTEAFF. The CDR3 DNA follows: TGTGCCTGGAGTGAGAAAGCCATGAACACTGAAGCTTTCTTT.

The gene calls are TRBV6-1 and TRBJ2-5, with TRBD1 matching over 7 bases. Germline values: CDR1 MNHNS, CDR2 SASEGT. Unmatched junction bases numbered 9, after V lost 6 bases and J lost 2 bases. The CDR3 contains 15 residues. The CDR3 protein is CASSDLTGLQETQYF. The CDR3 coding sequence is TGTGCCAGCAGCGACCTGACAGGGCTTCAAGAGACCCAGTACTTC.

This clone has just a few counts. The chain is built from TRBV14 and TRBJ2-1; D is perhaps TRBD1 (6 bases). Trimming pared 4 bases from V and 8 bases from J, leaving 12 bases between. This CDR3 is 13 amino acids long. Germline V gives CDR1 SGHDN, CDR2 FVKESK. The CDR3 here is CASSLYREYEQFF. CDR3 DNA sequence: TGTGCCAGCAGCCTATACAGGGAATATGAGCAGTTCTTC.

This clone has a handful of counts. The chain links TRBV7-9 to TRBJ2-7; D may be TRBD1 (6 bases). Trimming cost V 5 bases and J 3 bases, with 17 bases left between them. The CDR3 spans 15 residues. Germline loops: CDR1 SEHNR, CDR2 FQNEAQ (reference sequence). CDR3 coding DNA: TGTGCCAGCAGCCACCCCGTGGACAGCAACTACGAGCAGTACTTC. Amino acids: CASSHPVDSNYEQYF.

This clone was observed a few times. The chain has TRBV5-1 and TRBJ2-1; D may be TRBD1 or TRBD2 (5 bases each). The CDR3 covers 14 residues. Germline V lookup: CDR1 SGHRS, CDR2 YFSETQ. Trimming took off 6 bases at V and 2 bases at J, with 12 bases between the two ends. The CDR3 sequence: CASKGTGTYNEQFF. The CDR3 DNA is TGCGCCAGCAAGGGGACGGGGACCTACAATGAGCAGTTCTTC.

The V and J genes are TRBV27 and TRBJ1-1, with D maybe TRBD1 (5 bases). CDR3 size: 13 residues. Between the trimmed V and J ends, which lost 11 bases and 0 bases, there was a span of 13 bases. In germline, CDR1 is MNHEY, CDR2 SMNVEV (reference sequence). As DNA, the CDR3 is TGTGCCTCGTCCCGGGACCTGAACACTGAAGCTTTCTTT. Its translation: CASSRDLNTEAFF.

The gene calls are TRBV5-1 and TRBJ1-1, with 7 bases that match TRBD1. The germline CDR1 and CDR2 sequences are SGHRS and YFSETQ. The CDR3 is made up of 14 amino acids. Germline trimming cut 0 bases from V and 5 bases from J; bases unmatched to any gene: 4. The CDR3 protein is CASSLGQGKTEAFF. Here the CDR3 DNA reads TGCGCCAGCAGCTTGGGACAGGGAAAGACTGAAGCTTTCTTT.

Written as DNA, the CDR3 is TGTGCCTGGAGTAAATCAGGGGAGAACTACGAGCAGTACTTC. Translating it yields CAWSKSGENYEQYF. V gene TRBV30 combines with J gene TRBJ2-7; maybe TRBD1 (6 bases). The CDR3 totals 14 residues. Trimming left V 2 bases short and J 3 bases short, with 14 bases between. CDR1 GTSNPN and CDR2 SVGIG come from the germline V gene (reference sequence). Variable domain in full (rest from reference TRBV30 and TRBJ2-7): SQTIHQWPATLVQPVGSPLSLECTVEGTSNPNLYWYRQAAGRGLQLLFYSVGIGQISSEVPQNLSASRPQDRQFILSSKKLLLSDSGFYLCAWSKSGENYEQYFGPGTRLTVT.

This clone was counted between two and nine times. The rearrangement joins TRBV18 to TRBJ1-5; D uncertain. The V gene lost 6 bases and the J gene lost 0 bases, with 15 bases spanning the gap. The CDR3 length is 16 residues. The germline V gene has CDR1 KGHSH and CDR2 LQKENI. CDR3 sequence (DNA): TGTGCCAGCTCCCGAGTGCGGATTGATAGCAATCAGCCCCAGCATTTT. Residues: CASSRVRIDSNQPQHF.

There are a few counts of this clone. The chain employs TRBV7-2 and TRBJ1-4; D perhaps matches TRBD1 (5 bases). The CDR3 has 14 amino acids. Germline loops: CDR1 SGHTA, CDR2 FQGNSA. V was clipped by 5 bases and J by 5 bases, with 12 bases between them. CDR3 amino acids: CASSRGGNNEKLFF. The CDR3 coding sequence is TGTGCCAGCAGCCGCGGGGGTAACAATGAAAAACTGTTTTTT.

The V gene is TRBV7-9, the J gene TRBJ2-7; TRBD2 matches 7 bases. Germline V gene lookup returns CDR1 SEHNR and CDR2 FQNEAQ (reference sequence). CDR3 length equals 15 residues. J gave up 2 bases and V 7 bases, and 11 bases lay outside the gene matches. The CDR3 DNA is TGTGCCAGCACGCCGCGGGGGTTATCCCCCTACGAGCAGTACTTC. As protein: CASTPRGLSPYEQYF. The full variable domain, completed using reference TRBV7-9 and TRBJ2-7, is DTGVSQNPRHKITKRGQNVTFRCDPISEHNRLYWYRQTLGQGPEFLTYFQNEAQLEKSRLLSDRFSAERPKGSFSTLEIQRTEQGDSAMYLCASTPRGLSPYEQYFGPGTRLTVT.

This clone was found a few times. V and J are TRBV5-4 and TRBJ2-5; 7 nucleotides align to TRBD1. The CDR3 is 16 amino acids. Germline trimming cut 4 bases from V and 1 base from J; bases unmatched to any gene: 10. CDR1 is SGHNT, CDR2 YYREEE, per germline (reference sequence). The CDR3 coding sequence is TGTGCCAGCAGCCAGTTACCGGGACAGATCCAAGAGACCCAGTACTTC. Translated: CASSQLPGQIQETQYF.

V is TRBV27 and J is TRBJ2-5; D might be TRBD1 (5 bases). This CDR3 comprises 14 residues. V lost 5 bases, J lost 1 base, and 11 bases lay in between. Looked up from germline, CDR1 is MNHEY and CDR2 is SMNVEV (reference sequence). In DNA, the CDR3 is TGTGCCAGCAGTCCCTGGACAACCCAAGAGACCCAGTACTTC. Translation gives CASSPWTTQETQYF.

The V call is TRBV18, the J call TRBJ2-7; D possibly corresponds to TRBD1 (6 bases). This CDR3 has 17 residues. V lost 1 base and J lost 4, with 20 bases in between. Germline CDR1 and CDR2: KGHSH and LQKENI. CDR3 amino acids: CASSPRNGQGLFYEQYF. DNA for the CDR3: TGTGCCAGCTCACCACGGAATGGGCAGGGGCTGTTTTACGAGCAGTACTTC.

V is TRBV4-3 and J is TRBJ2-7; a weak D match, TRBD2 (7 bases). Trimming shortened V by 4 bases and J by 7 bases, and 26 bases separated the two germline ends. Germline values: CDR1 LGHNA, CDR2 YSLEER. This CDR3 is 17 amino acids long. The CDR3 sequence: CASSRTPGTEGGWEQYF. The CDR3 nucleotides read TGCGCCAGCAGCCGAACCCCCGGGACCGAGGGGGGGTGGGAGCAGTACTTC.

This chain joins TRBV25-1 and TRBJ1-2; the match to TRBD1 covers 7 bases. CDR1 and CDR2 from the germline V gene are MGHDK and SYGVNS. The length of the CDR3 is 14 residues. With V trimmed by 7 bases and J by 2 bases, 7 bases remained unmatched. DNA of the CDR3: TGTGCCAGCACCGGGGACAGCTCAAACTATGGCTACACCTTC. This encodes CASTGDSSNYGYTF.

CDR3 nucleotide sequence: TGTGCCAGCAGCCCCAATGGGGGCCGCGCAGATACGCAGTATTTT. Amino acids: CASSPNGGRADTQYF. This chain connects TRBV7-3 to TRBJ2-3; perhaps TRBD1 as D (6 bases). The CDR3 is 15 amino acids. Germline V gene lookup returns CDR1 SGHTA and CDR2 FQGTGA. The V end lost 5 bases, the J end lost 4 bases, and 16 bases lay between the germline ends. Based on the CDR3 plus reference TRBV7-3 and TRBJ2-3, the full variable domain is GAGVSQTPSNKVTEKGKYVELRCDPISGHTALYWYRQSLGQGPEFLIYFQGTGAADDSGLPNDRFFAVRPEGSVSTLKIQRTERGDSAVYLCASSPNGGRADTQYFGPGTRLTVL.

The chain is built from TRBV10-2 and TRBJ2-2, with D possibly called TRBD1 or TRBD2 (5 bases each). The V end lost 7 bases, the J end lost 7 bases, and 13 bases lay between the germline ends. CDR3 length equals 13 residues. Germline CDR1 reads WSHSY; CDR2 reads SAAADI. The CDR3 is CASIGAGDGELFF. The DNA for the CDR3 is TGCGCCAGCATTGGGGCCGGGGACGGGGAGCTGTTTTTT.